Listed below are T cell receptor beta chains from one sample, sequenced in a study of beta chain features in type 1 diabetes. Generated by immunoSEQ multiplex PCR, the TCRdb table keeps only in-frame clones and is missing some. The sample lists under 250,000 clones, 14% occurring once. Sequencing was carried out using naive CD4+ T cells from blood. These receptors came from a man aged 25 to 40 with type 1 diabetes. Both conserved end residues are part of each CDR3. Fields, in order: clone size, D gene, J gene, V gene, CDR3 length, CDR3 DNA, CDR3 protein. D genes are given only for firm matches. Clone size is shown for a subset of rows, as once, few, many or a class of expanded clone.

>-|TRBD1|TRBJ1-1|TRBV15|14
TGTGCCACCAGCAAGACAGGGGCGAACACTGAAGCTTTCTTT
CATSKTGANTEAFF
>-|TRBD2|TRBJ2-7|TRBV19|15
TGTGCCAGTACCCCGACGGCGGGGGGAGAGGGCGAGCAGTACTTC
CASTPTAGGEGEQYF
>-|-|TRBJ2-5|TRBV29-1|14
TGCAGCGTGAGGGGGGCGGGAGTAGGGGAGACCCAGTACTTC
CSVRGAGVGETQYF
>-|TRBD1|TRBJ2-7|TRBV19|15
TGTGCCAGTAGTCGGGGGACAGGGAGCTCCTACGAGCAGTACTTC
CASSRGTGSSYEQYF
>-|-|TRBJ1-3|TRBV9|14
TGTGCCAGCAGCGCTATCGACTCTGGAAACACCATATATTTT
CASSAIDSGNTIYF
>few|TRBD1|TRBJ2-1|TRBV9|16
TGTGCCAGCAGCGTAGGAGGACAGGGAAACCACAATGAGCAGTTCTTC
CASSVGGQGNHNEQFF
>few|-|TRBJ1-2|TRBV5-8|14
TGTGCCAGCAGCTCCGTGAACAGGGACGATGGCTACACCTTC
CASSSVNRDDGYTF
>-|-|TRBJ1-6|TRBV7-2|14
TGTGCCAGCAGCTTCGGGCAGGGGAATTCACCCCTCCACTTT
CASSFGQGNSPLHF
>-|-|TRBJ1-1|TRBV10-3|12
TGTGCCATCATGGGGGCGGGAGCTGAAGCTTTCTTT
CAIMGAGAEAFF
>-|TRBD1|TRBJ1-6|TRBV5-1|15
TGCGCCAGCAGCATCGGGACAGGGAATAATTCACCCCTCCACTTT
CASSIGTGNNSPLHF
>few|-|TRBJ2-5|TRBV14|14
TGTGCCAGCAGCCAAGGAGACTTCCAAGAGACCCAGTACTTC
CASSQGDFQETQYF
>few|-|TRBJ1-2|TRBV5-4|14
TGTGCCAGCAGCCCGGGGGGTATCCCCTATGGCTACACCTTC
CASSPGGIPYGYTF
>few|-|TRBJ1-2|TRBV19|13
TGTGCCAGTAGTATGGACAGCAACTATGGCTACACCTTC
CASSMDSNYGYTF
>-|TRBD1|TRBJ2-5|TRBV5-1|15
TGCGCCAGCACCCCCGGGACAGGGGACCCAGAGACCCAGTACTTC
CASTPGTGDPETQYF
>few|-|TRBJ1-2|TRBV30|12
TGTGCCTGGAGTGTGGACAGCTATGGCTACACCTTC
CAWSVDSYGYTF
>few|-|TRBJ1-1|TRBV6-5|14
TGTGCCAGCAATCCGACAGGACTCTACACTGAAGCTTTCTTT
CASNPTGLYTEAFF
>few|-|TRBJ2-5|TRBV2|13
TGTGCCAGCAGGCTAGCTTGGGGAGAGACCCAGTACTTC
CASRLAWGETQYF
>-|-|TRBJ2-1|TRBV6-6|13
TGTGCCAGCAGACAGGACGGCTACAATGAGCAGTTCTTC
CASRQDGYNEQFF
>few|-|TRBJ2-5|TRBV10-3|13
TGTGCCATCAGCGAACGGACGGAGGCGACCCAGTACTTC
CAISERTEATQYF
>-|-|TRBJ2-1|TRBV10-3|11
TGTGCCATTCTTGGCGGGCAGGAAAAGTTCTTC
CAILGGQEKFF
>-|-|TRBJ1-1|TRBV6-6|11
TGTGCCAGCAGCCCCGAGGCTGAAGCTTTCTTT
CASSPEAEAFF
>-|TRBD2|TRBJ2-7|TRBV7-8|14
TGTGCCAGCAGCCCCGAGGGGACTAGCTACGAGCAGTACTTC
CASSPEGTSYEQYF
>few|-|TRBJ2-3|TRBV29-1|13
TGCAGCGTTGTGTGGGGCCCCACAGATACGCAGTATTTT
CSVVWGPTDTQYF
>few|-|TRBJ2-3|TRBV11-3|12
TGTGCCAGTCGAAAGGGGGCAGATACGCAGTATTTT
CASRKGADTQYF
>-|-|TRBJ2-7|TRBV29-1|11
TGCAGCGTTGGACAGACCTCCGAGCAGTACTTC
CSVGQTSEQYF
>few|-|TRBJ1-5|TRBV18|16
TGTGCCAGCTCAGAACAGGGACCCTATAGCAATCAGCCCCAGCATTTT
CASSEQGPYSNQPQHF
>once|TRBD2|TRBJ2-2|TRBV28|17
TGTGCCAGCAGTTTAATAACGAGACTAGCGGACACCGGGGAGCTGTTTTTT
CASSLITRLADTGELFF
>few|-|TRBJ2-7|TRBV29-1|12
TGCAGCGTTGCTAGGGGGTTTGGAGAGCAGTACTTC
CSVARGFGEQYF
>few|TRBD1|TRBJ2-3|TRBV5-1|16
TGCGCCAGCAGCTTGGGACACAACCAGGGGGCAGATACGCAGTATTTT
CASSLGHNQGADTQYF
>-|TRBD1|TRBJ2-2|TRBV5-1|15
TGCGCCAGCAGCTTTCAGGGGGCGCGCACCGGGGAGCTGTTTTTT
CASSFQGARTGELFF
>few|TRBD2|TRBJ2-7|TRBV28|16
TGTGCCAGCATGCCGACTAGCGGGGGGACCAACTACGAGCAGTACTTC
CASMPTSGGTNYEQYF
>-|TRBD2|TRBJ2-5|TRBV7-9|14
TGTGCCAGCAGCTTGACGGGGGGTAGAGAGACCCAGTACTTC
CASSLTGGRETQYF
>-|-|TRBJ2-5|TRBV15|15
TGTGCCACCAGCAGAGATCTTGGACAACAAGAGACCCAGTACTTC
CATSRDLGQQETQYF
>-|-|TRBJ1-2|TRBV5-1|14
TGCGCCAGCAGCTTGGCCAAGGGGGATGAAGGCTACACCTTC
CASSLAKGDEGYTF
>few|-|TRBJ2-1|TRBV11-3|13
TGTGCCAGCAGCTTAGGCCCGGTCGATGAGCAGTTCTTC
CASSLGPVDEQFF
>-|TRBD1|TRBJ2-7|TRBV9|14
TGTGCCAGCAGCCCGGGGACAGGAACCTACGAGCAGTACTTC
CASSPGTGTYEQYF
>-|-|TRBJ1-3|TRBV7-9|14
TGTGCCAGCAGGGAAGGGGTATCTGGAAACACCATATATTTT
CASREGVSGNTIYF
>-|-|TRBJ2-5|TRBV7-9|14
TGTGCCAGCAGCCCGCCCGGTAGCCAAGAGACCCAGTACTTC
CASSPPGSQETQYF
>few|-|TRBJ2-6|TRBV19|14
TGTGCCAGTAGTGGTACACCCGGGGCCAACGTCCTGACTTTC
CASSGTPGANVLTF
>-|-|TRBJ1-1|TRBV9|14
TGTGCCAGCAGCGTTTCACAGGGGAACACTGAAGCTTTCTTT
CASSVSQGNTEAFF
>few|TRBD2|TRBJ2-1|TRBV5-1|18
TGCGCCAGCAGCTTGGCCATCCTCCTAGCGGGGGAGGACAATGAGCAGTTCTTC
CASSLAILLAGEDNEQFF
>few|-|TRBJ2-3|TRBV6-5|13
TGTGCCAGCAAACCTGAGAGCACAGATACGCAGTATTTT
CASKPESTDTQYF
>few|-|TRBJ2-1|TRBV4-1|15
TGCGCCAGCAGCCTCGCGGGACAGCCAAGAGATGAGCAGTTCTTC
CASSLAGQPRDEQFF
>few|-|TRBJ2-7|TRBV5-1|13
TGCGCCAGCAGCCCGGGGGGCCTTAACGAGCAGTACTTC
CASSPGGLNEQYF
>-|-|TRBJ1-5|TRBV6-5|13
TGTGCCAGCAGGAGGGCAGTCAATCAGCCCCAGCATTTT
CASRRAVNQPQHF
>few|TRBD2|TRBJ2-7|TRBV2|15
TGTGCCAGCAGTGGGGCTAGCGGGAGTCGGAACGAGCAGTACTTC
CASSGASGSRNEQYF
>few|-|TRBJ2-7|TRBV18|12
TGTGCCAGCTCACCGAGTACCTACGAGCAGTACTTC
CASSPSTYEQYF
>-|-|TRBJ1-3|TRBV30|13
TGTGCCTGGATCGGGAGCTCTGGAAACACCATATATTTT
CAWIGSSGNTIYF
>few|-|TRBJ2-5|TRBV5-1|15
TGCGCCAGCAGCATTTCGTCCCCGAACACGGAGACCCAGTACTTC
CASSISSPNTETQYF
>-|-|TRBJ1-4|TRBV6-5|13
TGTGCCAGCCATACAGGGTGGAGTGAAAAACTGTTTTTT
CASHTGWSEKLFF
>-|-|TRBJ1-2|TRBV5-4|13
TGTGCCAGCAGCGCGGGGGAAAACTATGGCTACACCTTC
CASSAGENYGYTF
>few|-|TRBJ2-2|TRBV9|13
TGTGCCAGCAGCGTAGGTCCGGCCGGGGAGCTGTTTTTT
CASSVGPAGELFF
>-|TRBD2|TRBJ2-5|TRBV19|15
TGTGCCAGTAGTATAGATCGGGGGGAACAAGAGACCCAGTACTTC
CASSIDRGEQETQYF